A single sample gave rise to the 6 T cell receptor beta chains below, sequenced in a study of T-cell reconstitution after alpha-beta-depleted transplantation in children listed by TCRdb under 2016. Libraries were made using PCR. Sequencing took place on an Illumina HiSeq 2500. Molecular barcoding was employed in the preparation of TCR libraries, with unique molecular identifiers being used to normalize TCRbeta repertoire quantification. TCRdb took the public reads, trimmed them with fastp at Q25, ran MiXCR for clone calling and kept in-frame beta chains. Identical CDR3 protein sequences are pooled into one entry, listed with their most common genes and DNA. In all, the sample holds a few hundred thousand distinct CDR3 sequences, and 10% of those were seen once. More than 2% of the sample is in the top ten clones. The sample in question was PBMCs from the stem cell graft donor, obtained from the stem cell graft. All receptors derive from a human donor who donated a stem cell graft to a child with acute lymphoblastic leukemia.

This clonotype was seen ten or more times. The rearrangement uses TRBV10-3 and TRBJ1-2; TRBD1 might be the D (5 bases). The germline CDR1 and CDR2 sequences are ENHRY and SYGVKD. V was pared by 10 bases and J by 0 bases, with 15 bases between. The CDR3 length is 14 residues. The CDR3 loop reads CANRPDRANYGYTF. DNA of the CDR3: TGTGCCAATCGGCCCGACAGAGCTAACTATGGCTACACCTTC.

The table lists this clonotype with many counts. The CDR3 region is CASSVDGSWTQYF. Written as DNA, the CDR3 is TGTGCCAGCAGCGTAGACGGGAGTTGGACGCAGTATTTT. The V and J genes are TRBV9 and TRBJ2-3, with TRBD2 as a possible D gene (6 bases). This CDR3 comprises 13 residues. V lost 0 bases, J lost 9 bases, and 11 bases lay in between. Germline assignment: CDR1 SGDLS and CDR2 YYNGEE.

Notes on this clonotype: One junction end disagrees with the germline gene, perhaps due to a read error. The chain joins TRBV12-3 or TRBV12-4 to TRBJ2-7; 12 positions match TRBD2. The CDR3 spans 13 residues. In DNA, the CDR3 is TGTGCCAGTCCTCGGACTAGCGGGACCGAGCAGTGCTTC. It translates to CASPRTSGTEQCF.

The chain carries TRBV11-2 and TRBJ2-1; D perhaps matches TRBD2 (7 bases). V lost 8 bases, J lost 6 bases, and 17 bases lay in between. Germline-derived CDR1 and CDR2 are SGHAT and FQNNGV. CDR3 length: 14 amino acids. The DNA for the CDR3 is TGTGCCAGCCGGGAGAGGGGGGGTTTCAATGAGCAGTTCTTC. This sequence encodes CASRERGGFNEQFF.

This clonotype was recorded a few times. V is TRBV5-1 and J is TRBJ2-1; the D gene is possibly TRBD1 (6 bases). Per germline, CDR1 SGHRS and CDR2 YFSETQ. The CDR3 loop spans 12 amino acids. V was trimmed by 4 bases and J by 5 bases, leaving 7 bases between them. CDR3 residues: CASSRTDNEQFF. The CDR3 DNA follows: TGCGCCAGCAGCCGGACAGACAATGAGCAGTTCTTC.

This clonotype was counted a few times. V is TRBV7-9 and J is TRBJ2-1, with unresolved D. Germline V lookup: CDR1 SEHNR, CDR2 FQNEAQ (reference sequence). V gave up 3 bases and J gave up 4 bases, with 16 bases separating them. The CDR3 loop spans 16 amino acids. As DNA, the CDR3 is TGTGCCAGCAGCTTTTTATGGGTCGAATCTTACAATGAGCAGTTCTTC. As protein: CASSFLWVESYNEQFF. Together with reference TRBV7-9 and TRBJ2-1, the CDR3 gives the full variable domain: DTGVSQNPRHKITKRGQNVTFRCDPISEHNRLYWYRQTLGQGPEFLTYFQNEAQLEKSRLLSDRFSAERPKGSFSTLEIQRTEQGDSAMYLCASSFLWVESYNEQFFGPGTRLTVL.